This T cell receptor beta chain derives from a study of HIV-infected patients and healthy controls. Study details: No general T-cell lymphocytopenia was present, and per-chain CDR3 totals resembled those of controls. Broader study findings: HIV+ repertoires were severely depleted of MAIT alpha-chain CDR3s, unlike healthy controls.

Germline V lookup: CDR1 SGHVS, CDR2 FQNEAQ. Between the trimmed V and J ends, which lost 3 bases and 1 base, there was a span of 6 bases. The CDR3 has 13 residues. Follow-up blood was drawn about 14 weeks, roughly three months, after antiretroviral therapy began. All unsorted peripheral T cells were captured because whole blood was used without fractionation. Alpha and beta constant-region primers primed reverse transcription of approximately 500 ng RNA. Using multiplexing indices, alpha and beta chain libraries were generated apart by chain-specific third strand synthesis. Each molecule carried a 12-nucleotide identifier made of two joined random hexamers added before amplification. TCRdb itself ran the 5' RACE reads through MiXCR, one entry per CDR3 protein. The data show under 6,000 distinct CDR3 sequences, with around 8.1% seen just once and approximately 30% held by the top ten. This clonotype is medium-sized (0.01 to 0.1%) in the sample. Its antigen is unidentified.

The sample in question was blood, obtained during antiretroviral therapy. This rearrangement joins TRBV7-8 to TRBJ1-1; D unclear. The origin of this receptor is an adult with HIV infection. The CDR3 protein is CASSLYTNTEAFF. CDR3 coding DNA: TGTGCCAGCAGCTTGTATACGAACACTGAAGCTTTCTTT.